This T cell receptor (beta chain) is drawn from a study of blood T cell repertoires in COVID-19. Study information: Both acute and convalescent COVID-19 samples were obtained from the United States, Italy and Spain. PBMCs, B-cell-depleted T cells, or T cells provided the cDNA or gDNA that made up the material.

This CDR3 region has 16 residues. With V trimmed by 5 bases and J by 7 bases, 11 bases remained unmatched. The germline V gene has CDR1 SGHNT and CDR2 YENEEA. The Seattle patients, enrolled during active infection, were followed longitudinally. Per the original data handling: Using reference gene primer amplification, nucleated cell counts were estimated. Clones were read by immunoSEQ multiplex PCR, and TCRdb kept only the in-frame ones, dropping some. V and J calls plus clone size are reproduced from that table; the DNA served to infer D and trimming. The profile covers under 300,000 clones, with roughly 90% appearing a single time and 10% to 15% taken by the ten largest.

Sequencing was carried out using peripheral blood. The origin of this receptor is a woman aged 25 to 45 with COVID-19, enrolled during active disease. J is TRBJ2-1 and V is TRBV11-3; TRBD1 agrees at 10 bases. In DNA form, the CDR3 reads TGTGCCAGCAGCGATCGACAGGGGGCAAGTAGGAATGAGCAGTTCTTC. It codes for CASSDRQGASRNEQFF.